Below, one TCR beta chain is given with its context. What it recognizes is unknown. Each of the CD4+ naive, central memory, regulatory and stem cell-like memory populations was sorted via CD45RO/CCR7/CD25/CD127/CD95/CD27. This specimen comes from a study of beta chain features in type 1 diabetes. Study summary: Patients looked much like healthy donors when it came to age, gender and cell yields. Study outcomes and limitations: In cDNA sequencing, cells with high TCR expression could be over-represented. Across all four CD4+ subsets, people with type 1 diabetes showed modestly shorter TCRB CDR3s.

V dropped 0 bases and J dropped 2; count of bases not matched to a gene: 4. The CDR3 consists of 17 residues. From germline, CDR1 is SGHRS and CDR2 YFSETQ. Reverse transcribing all isolated RNA meant expressed TCRB transcripts were sequenced. The protocol was immunoSEQ multiplex PCR, while the TCRdb copy is restricted to in-frame clones and leaves out a portion. The sample contains 640,000 or so clones, 13% of which appear only once. The chain couples TRBV5-1 to TRBJ2-2; TRBD2 matches 10 bases. Sequencing was carried out using naive CD4+ T cells from blood. This receptor was obtained from a man between 18 and 29 years old with type 1 diabetes. The CDR3 sequence: CASSLAWTSGNTGELFF. CDR3 in DNA: TGCGCCAGCAGCTTGGCCTGGACTAGCGGCAACACCGGGGAGCTGTTTTTT.